This note documents a single TCR beta chain sequence. The clone's antigen remains unknown. No qualities accompany the bases; no much larger clone lies one base away. Libraries were made using multiplex PCR. This sample was sequenced with an Illumina HiSeq 4000. To build TCR beta libraries, CDR3 regions were amplified by Arm-PCR using iRepertoire HTBI primers. Before sequencing, the PCR products underwent gel purification. Per the original workflow: Gene usage analysis of CDR3 amino acid clonotypes relied on the approximately 68 TRBV and 14 TRBJ segments identified across samples. COPE and FqMerger were used to merge filtered high-quality paired reads into contigs. BLAST was used to align contigs to IMGT TRBV, TRBD and TRBJ reference genes, and CDR3 was defined according to IMGT. Clonotypes above 0.1% frequency were classified as highly expanded clones. Shannon entropy served as the measure of repertoire diversity, while the Gini coefficient captured V-J evenness. A clonotype was considered public if more than one individual shared it. TCRdb redid the processing of the public reads, applying fastp at Q25 and MiXCR, and retained in-frame beta chains. Every CDR3 protein is listed once, alongside the most common genes and DNA of its rows. In this record, the V and J calls reflect TCRdb's handling and not the investigators' own analysis. The sample profile shows about 300,000 distinct CDR3 sequences; roughly 18% of them were found once. Clones ranked in the top ten supply less than 40% of the sample.

The CDR3, cysteine through phenylalanine, is 15 amino acids long. Solely the CDR3 DNA is kept, with 45 bases framed from the first base. From a lookup of the germline V gene, CDR1 and CDR2 are SGHRS and YFSETQ. V loses 4 bases, J loses 7 bases, and the germline ends lie 20 bases apart. The sample comes from a study of regulatory T cells in long-lasting Graves disease (dated by TCRdb to the early 2020s). Background on the whole study: In the newly diagnosed Graves' disease group, patients had been taking antithyroid drugs for less than 3 months. Persistent Graves' disease patients were compared with newly diagnosed Graves' disease patients by peripheral blood TCR sequencing and RNA sequencing. TCR sequencing covered 13 persistent and roughly 20 newly diagnosed Graves' disease patients, around 33 samples in total. The study was conducted in China and was registered as a clinical trial. Paper-wide results and their limitations: Lower TCR Shannon entropy and fewer highly expanded clones were observed in persistent Graves' disease patients than in newly diagnosed patients, which suggested clonal expansion. As a limitation, the authors acknowledged that the small sample size may reduce accuracy. Patients with persistent disease shared more public clonotypes (around 2,500) than newly diagnosed patients did (966). Persistent disease showed preferential use of TRBV28, TRBJ1-2 and TRBJ2-5, whereas newly diagnosed disease favored TRBV20-1 and TRBJ2-1. Only the TCR beta chain was sequenced and analyzed. Only peripheral blood was studied, because thyroid tissue, the primary lesion, was inaccessible.

This specimen's time point label, per the study, means: newly diagnosed GD, antithyroid drugs for less than 3 months. For both TCR sequencing and RNA sequencing, RNA was extracted from PBMCs in TRIzol. The diagnosis of Graves' disease followed American Thyroid Association guidelines. Patients were recruited from an endocrinology department in Xi'an, China. Each patient gave about 10 milliliters of peripheral blood, collected in an EDTA anticoagulant tube. Ficoll Paque Plus density gradient separation was used to isolate PBMCs, and no further T cell sorting was performed. An Agilent 2100 Bioanalyzer and agarose gel were used to check RNA quality, while a NanoDrop 2000 measured RNA concentration.

Sample: peripheral blood mononuclear cells (PBMCs), taken at new diagnosis, from a patient treated with antithyroid drugs. Recombination connected TRBV5-1 to TRBJ1-2, with TRBD1 as a weak D call on 5 bases. This clonotype originated in a female donor with Graves disease. The DNA is as follows: TGCGCCAGCAGCGGGGGGACCGCCGGACGGAGTGGCTACACCTTC. The translation is CASSGGTAGRSGYTF.